A selection of T cell receptor beta chains follows, all from one sample in a study of blood T cell repertoires in COVID-19. Sequencing used immunoSEQ multiplex PCR; TCRdb keeps in-frame clones, though not all of them. The data show roughly 300,000 clones, roughly 90% seen once. Input material: PBMCs or T cells enriched from blood (not recorded which). The receptors stem from a woman aged 30 to 39 who had recovered from COVID-19. Each CDR3 is given with its conserved first and last residue. The D gene is left open where the match is weak. The size of a clone is reported for some rows only, either as once, few or many, or as a class for expanded clones.

TGTGCCAGCAGTTACTCTAGGGGTTCCTACAATGAGCAGTTCTTC	CASSYSRGSYNEQFF	-	-	TRBV6-5	TRBJ2-1
TGTGCCAGTAGTGAAAGGCCCGGGACAGGACCTAACTATGGCTACACCTTC	CASSERPGTGPNYGYTF	-	TRBD1	TRBV19	TRBJ1-2
TGCGCCAGCAGTGAGTCAGGGGAACAAGGGATAGGCACTGAAGCTTTCTTT	CASSESGEQGIGTEAFF	few	-	TRBV10-1	TRBJ1-1
TGTGCCAGCAGCCCGAATGGCCCCTATTCACCCCTCCACTTT	CASSPNGPYSPLHF	-	-	TRBV11-2	TRBJ1-6
TGCGCCAGCAGCCCAGGACAGGCGGCCTACAATGAGCAGTTCTTC	CASSPGQAAYNEQFF	-	TRBD1	TRBV4-1	TRBJ2-1
TGTGCCAGTAGTTTCAGTAGCGGGGGAGCGAACACCGGGGAGCTGTTTTTT	CASSFSSGGANTGELFF	-	TRBD2	TRBV19	TRBJ2-2
TGTGCCAGCAGCCAACCTGGGGGGGAAGAGACCCAGTACTTC	CASSQPGGEETQYF	few	TRBD2	TRBV4-2	TRBJ2-5
TGTGCCAGCAGCGCTACTAGCGCCCCCGGGGAGCTGTTTTTT	CASSATSAPGELFF	once	TRBD2	TRBV9	TRBJ2-2
TGTGCCAGCAGTTCCCCCTCAGGGGCCGGAGAGACCCAGTACTTC	CASSSPSGAGETQYF	-	-	TRBV27	TRBJ2-5
TGCGCCAGCAGCCTACCCACAGATACGCAGTATTTT	CASSLPTDTQYF	-	-	TRBV23-1	TRBJ2-3
TGCAGCGTTCATGACTCTGGCAGCTCCTACGAGCAGTACTTC	CSVHDSGSSYEQYF	-	-	TRBV29-1	TRBJ2-7
TGCGCCAGCACCCTGACACTCTCTGGGGCCAACGTCCTGACTTTC	CASTLTLSGANVLTF	-	-	TRBV5-1	TRBJ2-6
TGTGCCAGCAGCCAAGCCGGGACAGGGTCCAATGAGCAGTTCTTC	CASSQAGTGSNEQFF	once	TRBD1	TRBV4-2	TRBJ2-1
TGTGCCACCAGCAGAGATCGACTTTTCTACGAGCAGTACTTC	CATSRDRLFYEQYF	few	-	TRBV15	TRBJ2-7
TGTGCCAGCAGTGCAGGGTACTATGGCTACACCTTC	CASSAGYYGYTF	-	-	TRBV12-3/TRBV12-4	TRBJ1-2
TGTGCCAGCAACCTCGGACAGGGCACTGAAGCTTTCTTT	CASNLGQGTEAFF	-	TRBD1	TRBV18	TRBJ1-1
TGTGCCAGCAGTGAAGGGACAGAGTTCTCCTATAATTCACCCCTCCACTTT	CASSEGTEFSYNSPLHF	-	-	TRBV6-1	TRBJ1-6
TGTGCTAGCAGCTTTGGGCAGGGGGACTCCTACGAGCAGTACTTC	CASSFGQGDSYEQYF	-	TRBD1	TRBV7-7	TRBJ2-7
TGTGCCAGCAGTTTTTTTGAGACTGAAGCTTTCTTT	CASSFFETEAFF	once	-	TRBV12-3/TRBV12-4	TRBJ1-1
TGTGCCAGCAGTTTATCAGGAAGTTGGTCCTACGAGCAGTACTTC	CASSLSGSWSYEQYF	-	-	TRBV28	TRBJ2-7
TGTGCCAGTAGTACGAGACAGGGGGAGATTGCTAACTATGGCTACACCTTC	CASSTRQGEIANYGYTF	-	TRBD1	TRBV19	TRBJ1-2
TGTGCCAGCAACCCAACAGGAGCCTACGAGCAGTACTTC	CASNPTGAYEQYF	-	-	TRBV28	TRBJ2-7
TGCACCGGGGGTCAGGGATGGGACAATGAGCAGTTCTTC	CTGGQGWDNEQFF	once	-	TRBV29-1	TRBJ2-1
TGTGCCAGTAGTATTGGGACTAGCTTGAAAGAGACCCAGTACTTC	CASSIGTSLKETQYF	-	TRBD2	TRBV19	TRBJ2-5
TGTGCCAGCAGCTCGCGGGGATCCGGGACAGGGGGCGCACACTATGGCTACACCTTC	CASSSRGSGTGGAHYGYTF	-	TRBD1	TRBV7-9	TRBJ1-2
TGTGCCAGCAGTTTAGGGGCAGCCTTCTCTGGAAACACCATATATTTT	CASSLGAAFSGNTIYF	-	-	TRBV28	TRBJ1-3
TGTGCCAGCAGTTACACAACAGGGCAGTGGTACTTC	CASSYTTGQWYF	few	-	TRBV6-2/TRBV6-3	TRBJ2-7
TGCAGCGTGGACAAGACCTACAATGAGCAGTTCTTC	CSVDKTYNEQFF	-	-	TRBV29-1	TRBJ2-1
TGTGCCAGCAGCCCGCGACAGGGGCGACAGGCCGGGGAGCTGTTTTTT	CASSPRQGRQAGELFF	-	TRBD1	TRBV7-3	TRBJ2-2
TGTGCCAGCAGCTTACTTGGTGCAGGGGGAGAAGACGAGCAGTACTTC	CASSLLGAGGEDEQYF	-	TRBD1	TRBV13	TRBJ2-7
TGCGCCAGCAGCCAAGAAGGAGGTTGGGAGCAGTACTTC	CASSQEGGWEQYF	-	-	TRBV4-1	TRBJ2-7
TGCAGTGCTAGTGCCGGGAGCACTGAAGCTTTCTTT	CSASAGSTEAFF	-	-	TRBV20-1	TRBJ1-1
TGTGCCAGCAGTCATGGACAGGGTAACTATGGCTACACCTTC	CASSHGQGNYGYTF	-	TRBD1	TRBV5-6	TRBJ1-2
TGTGCCAGCAGCCAAGGACAGGGTGGTGACACTGAAGCTTTCTTT	CASSQGQGGDTEAFF	-	TRBD1	TRBV5-4	TRBJ1-1
TGTGCCAGCAGCCTACTAGCGGACAGCAATGAGCAGTTCTTC	CASSLLADSNEQFF	-	TRBD2	TRBV5-4	TRBJ2-1
TGTGCCAGCAGCTTAGCAGGTCTGGACAAAAACATTCAGTACTTC	CASSLAGLDKNIQYF	-	-	TRBV11-2	TRBJ2-4
TGTGCCAGCAAGAGGGTCAATGAAAAACTGTTTTTT	CASKRVNEKLFF	-	-	TRBV28	TRBJ1-4
TGTGCCAGCAGCTTCTACGGACAGGGGGTAGAAAAACTGTTTTTT	CASSFYGQGVEKLFF	once	TRBD1	TRBV7-8	TRBJ1-4
TGTGCCTGGAGTGTTAGAGCTAATCAGCCCCAGCATTTT	CAWSVRANQPQHF	-	-	TRBV30	TRBJ1-5
TGTGCCAGCAGCTTAGAGGGGATAGATGGCTACACCTTC	CASSLEGIDGYTF	-	-	TRBV7-8	TRBJ1-2
TGTGCCAGCAGACGGACTAGCGGGGGGTCGACTAGCACAGATACGCAGTATTTT	CASRRTSGGSTSTDTQYF	-	TRBD2	TRBV7-2	TRBJ2-3
TGTGCCAGCAGCAAAGGGGGACAGGGGAAGGTAGCGGGAGGGCCGAGGACCGGGGAGCTGTTTTTT	CASSKGGQGKVAGGPRTGELFF	-	-	TRBV21-1	TRBJ2-2